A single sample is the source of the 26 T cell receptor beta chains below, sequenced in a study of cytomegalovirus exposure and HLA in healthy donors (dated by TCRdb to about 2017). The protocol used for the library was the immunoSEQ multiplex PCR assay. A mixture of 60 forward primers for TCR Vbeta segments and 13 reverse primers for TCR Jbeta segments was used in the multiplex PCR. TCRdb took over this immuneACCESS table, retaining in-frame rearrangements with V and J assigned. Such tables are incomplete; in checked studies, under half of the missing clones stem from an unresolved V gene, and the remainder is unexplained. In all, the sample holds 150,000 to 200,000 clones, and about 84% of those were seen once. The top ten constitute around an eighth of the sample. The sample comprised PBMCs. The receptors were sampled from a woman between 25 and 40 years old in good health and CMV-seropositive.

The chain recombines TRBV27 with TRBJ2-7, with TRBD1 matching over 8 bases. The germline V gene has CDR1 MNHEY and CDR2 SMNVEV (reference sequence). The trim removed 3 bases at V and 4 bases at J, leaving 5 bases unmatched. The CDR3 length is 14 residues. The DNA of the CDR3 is TGTGCCAGCAGTTTCGGGACAGGAGGATACGAGCAGTACTTC. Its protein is CASSFGTGGYEQYF.

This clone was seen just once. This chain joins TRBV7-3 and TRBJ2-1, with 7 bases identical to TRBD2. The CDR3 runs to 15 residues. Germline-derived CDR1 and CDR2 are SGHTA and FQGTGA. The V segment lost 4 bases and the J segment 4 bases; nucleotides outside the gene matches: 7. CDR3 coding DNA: TGTGCCAGCAGCTCGACTAGCAGGGTATACAATGAGCAGTTCTTC. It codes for CASSSTSRVYNEQFF.

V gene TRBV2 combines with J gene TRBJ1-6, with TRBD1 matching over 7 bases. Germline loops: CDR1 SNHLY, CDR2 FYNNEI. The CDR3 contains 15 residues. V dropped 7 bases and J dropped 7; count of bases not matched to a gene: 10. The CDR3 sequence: CASTEGDRDNSPLHF. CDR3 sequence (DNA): TGTGCCAGCACCGAGGGGGACAGAGACAATTCACCCCTCCACTTT.

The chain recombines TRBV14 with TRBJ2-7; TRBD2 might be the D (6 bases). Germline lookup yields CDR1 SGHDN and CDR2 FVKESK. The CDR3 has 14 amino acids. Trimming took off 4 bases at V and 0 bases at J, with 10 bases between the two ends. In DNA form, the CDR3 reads TGTGCCAGCAGCCGGGCGACTAGCTCCTACGAGCAGTACTTC. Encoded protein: CASSRATSSYEQYF.

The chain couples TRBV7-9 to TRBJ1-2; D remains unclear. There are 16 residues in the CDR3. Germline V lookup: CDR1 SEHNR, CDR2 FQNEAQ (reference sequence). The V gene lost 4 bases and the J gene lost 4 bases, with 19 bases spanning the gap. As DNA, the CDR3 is TGTGCCAGCAGCTCCTCCCAGAGTTGGGCTCCCTATGGCTACACCTTC. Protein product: CASSSSQSWAPYGYTF. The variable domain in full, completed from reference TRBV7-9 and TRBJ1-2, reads DTGVSQNPRHKITKRGQNVTFRCDPISEHNRLYWYRQTLGQGPEFLTYFQNEAQLEKSRLLSDRFSAERPKGSFSTLEIQRTEQGDSAMYLCASSSSQSWAPYGYTFGSGTRLTVV.

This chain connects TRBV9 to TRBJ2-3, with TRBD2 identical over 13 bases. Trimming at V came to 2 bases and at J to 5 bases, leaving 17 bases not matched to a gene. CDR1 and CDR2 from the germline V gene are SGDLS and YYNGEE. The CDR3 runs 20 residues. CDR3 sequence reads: CASSVPLVVLAGGPKDTQYF. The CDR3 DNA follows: TGTGCCAGCAGCGTCCCTTTAGTGGTACTAGCGGGGGGGCCCAAAGATACGCAGTATTTT.

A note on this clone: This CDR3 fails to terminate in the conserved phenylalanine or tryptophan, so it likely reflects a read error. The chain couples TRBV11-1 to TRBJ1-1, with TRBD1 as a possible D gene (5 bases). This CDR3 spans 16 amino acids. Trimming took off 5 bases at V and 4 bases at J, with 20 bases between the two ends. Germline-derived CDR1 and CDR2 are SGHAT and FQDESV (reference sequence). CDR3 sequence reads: CASSRDSIAPRTEAFL. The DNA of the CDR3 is TGTGCCAGCAGCCGGGACTCCATAGCCCCGCGCACTGAAGCTTTCCTT.

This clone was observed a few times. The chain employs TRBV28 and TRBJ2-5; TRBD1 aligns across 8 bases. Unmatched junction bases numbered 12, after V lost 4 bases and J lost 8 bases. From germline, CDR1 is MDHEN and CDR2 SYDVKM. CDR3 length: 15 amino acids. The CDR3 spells CASSYTTGARITQYF. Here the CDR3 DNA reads TGTGCCAGCAGTTACACGACAGGGGCCCGGATCACCCAGTACTTC.

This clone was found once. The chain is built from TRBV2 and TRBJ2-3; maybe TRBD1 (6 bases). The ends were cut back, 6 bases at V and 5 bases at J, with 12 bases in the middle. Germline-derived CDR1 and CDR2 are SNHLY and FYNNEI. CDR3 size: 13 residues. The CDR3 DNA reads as TGTGCCAGCAGAGCAGGGGACCAAGATACGCAGTATTTT. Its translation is CASRAGDQDTQYF.

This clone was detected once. CDR3 in DNA: TGTGCCAGCAGCCAAGAGGGTAGCAGACCCTACGAGCAGTACTTC. Translating gives CASSQEGSRPYEQYF. The rearrangement joins TRBV4-2 to TRBJ2-7, with D unresolved. The CDR3 runs 15 residues. V was clipped by 0 bases and J by 2 bases, with 11 bases between them. Germline loops: CDR1 LGHNA, CDR2 YNFKEQ.

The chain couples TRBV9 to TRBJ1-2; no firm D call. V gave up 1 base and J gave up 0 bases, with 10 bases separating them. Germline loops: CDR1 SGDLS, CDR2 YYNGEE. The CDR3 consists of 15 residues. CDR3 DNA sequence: TGTGCCAGCAGCGTACTTAGCGGTGCTAACTATGGCTACACCTTC. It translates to CASSVLSGANYGYTF.

The CDR3 DNA reads TGTGCCAGCAGCTCTGGGACAGAACAAGAGACCCAGTACTTC. This sequence encodes CASSSGTEQETQYF. The rearrangement links TRBV7-2 to TRBJ2-5; 7 bases match TRBD1. The CDR3 has 14 amino acids. Unmatched junction bases numbered 4, after V lost 4 bases and J lost 2 bases. Germline V gene data show CDR1 as SGHTA and CDR2 as FQGNSA. The complete variable domain, with remaining parts taken from reference TRBV7-2 and TRBJ2-5, reads GAGVSQSPSNKVTEKGKDVELRCDPISGHTALYWYRQSLGQGLEFLIYFQGNSAPDKSGLPSDRFSAERTGGSVSTLTIQRTQQEDSAVYLCASSSGTEQETQYFGPGTRLLVL.

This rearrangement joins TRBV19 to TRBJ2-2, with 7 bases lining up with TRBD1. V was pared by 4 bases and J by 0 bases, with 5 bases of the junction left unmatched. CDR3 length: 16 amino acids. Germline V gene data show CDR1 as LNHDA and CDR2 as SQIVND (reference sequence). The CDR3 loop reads CASSRRQGTNTGELFF. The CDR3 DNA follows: TGTGCCAGTAGTAGGCGACAGGGAACGAACACCGGGGAGCTGTTTTTT.

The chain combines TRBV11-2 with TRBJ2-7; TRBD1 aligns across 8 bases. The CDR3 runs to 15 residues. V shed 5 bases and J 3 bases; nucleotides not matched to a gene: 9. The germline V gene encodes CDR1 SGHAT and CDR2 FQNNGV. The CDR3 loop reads CASSQGRGLGYEQYF. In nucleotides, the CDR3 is TGTGCCAGCAGCCAAGGCAGGGGGCTCGGCTACGAGCAGTACTTC. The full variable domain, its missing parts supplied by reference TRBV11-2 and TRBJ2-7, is EAGVAQSPRYKIIEKRQSVAFWCNPISGHATLYWYQQILGQGPKLLIQFQNNGVVDDSQLPKDRFSAERLKGVDSTLKIQPAKLEDSAVYLCASSQGRGLGYEQYFGPGTRLTVT.

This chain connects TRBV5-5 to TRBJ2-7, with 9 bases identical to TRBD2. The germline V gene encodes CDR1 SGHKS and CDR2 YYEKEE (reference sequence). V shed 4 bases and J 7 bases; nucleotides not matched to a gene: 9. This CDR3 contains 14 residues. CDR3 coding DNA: TGTGCCAGCAGCCCATGGGGCGGGGGGGATGAGCAGTACTTC. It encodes CASSPWGGGDEQYF. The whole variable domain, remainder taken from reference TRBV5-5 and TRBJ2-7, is DAGVTQSPTHLIKTRGQQVTLRCSPISGHKSVSWYQQVLGQGPQFIFQYYEKEERGRGNFPDRFSARQFPNYSSELNVNALLLGDSALYLCASSPWGGGDEQYFGPGTRLTVT.

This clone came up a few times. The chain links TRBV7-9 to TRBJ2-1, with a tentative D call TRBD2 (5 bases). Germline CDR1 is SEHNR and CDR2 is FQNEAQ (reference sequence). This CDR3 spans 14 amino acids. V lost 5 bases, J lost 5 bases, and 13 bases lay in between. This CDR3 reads CASSPDGNNNEQFF. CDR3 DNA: TGTGCCAGCAGCCCAGACGGGAATAACAATGAGCAGTTCTTC.

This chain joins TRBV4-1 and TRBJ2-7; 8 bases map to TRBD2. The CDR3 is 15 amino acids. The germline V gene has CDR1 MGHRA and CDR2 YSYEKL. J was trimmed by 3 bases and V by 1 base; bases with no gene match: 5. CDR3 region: CASSQGTSRVYEQYF. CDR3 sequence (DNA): TGCGCCAGCAGCCAAGGGACTAGCCGAGTCTACGAGCAGTACTTC.

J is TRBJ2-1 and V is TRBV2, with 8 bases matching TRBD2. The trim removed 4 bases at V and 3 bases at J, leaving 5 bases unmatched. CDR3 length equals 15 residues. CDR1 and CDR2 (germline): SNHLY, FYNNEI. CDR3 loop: CASSVSGGLYNEQFF. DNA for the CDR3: TGTGCCAGCAGTGTAAGCGGGGGCCTCTACAATGAGCAGTTCTTC. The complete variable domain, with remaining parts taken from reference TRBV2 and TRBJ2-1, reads EPEVTQTPSHQVTQMGQEVILRCVPISNHLYFYWYRQILGQKVEFLVSFYNNEISEKSEIFDDQFSVERPDGSNFTLKIRSTKLEDSAMYFCASSVSGGLYNEQFFGPGTRLTVL.

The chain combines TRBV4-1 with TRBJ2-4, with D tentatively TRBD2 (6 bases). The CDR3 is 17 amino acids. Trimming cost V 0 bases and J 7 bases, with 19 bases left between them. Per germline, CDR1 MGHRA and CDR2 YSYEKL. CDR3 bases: TGCGCCAGCAGCCAAGATCAGCGCCTGGGGGGACGGAACATTCAGTACTTC. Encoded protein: CASSQDQRLGGRNIQYF.

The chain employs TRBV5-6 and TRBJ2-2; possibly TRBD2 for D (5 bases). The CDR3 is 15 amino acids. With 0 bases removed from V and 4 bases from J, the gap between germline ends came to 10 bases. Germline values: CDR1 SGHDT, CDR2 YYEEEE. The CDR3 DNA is TGTGCCAGCAGCTTGGGTGGGAGATTCACCGGGGAGCTGTTTTTT. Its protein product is CASSLGGRFTGELFF.

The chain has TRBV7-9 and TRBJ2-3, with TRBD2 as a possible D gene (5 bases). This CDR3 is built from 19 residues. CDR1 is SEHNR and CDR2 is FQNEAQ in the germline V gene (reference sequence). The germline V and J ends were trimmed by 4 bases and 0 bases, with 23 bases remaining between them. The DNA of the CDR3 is TGTGCCAGCAGCTCCCGACCGGGCGAGGGCCGACCCAGCACAGATACGCAGTATTTT. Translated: CASSSRPGEGRPSTDTQYF.

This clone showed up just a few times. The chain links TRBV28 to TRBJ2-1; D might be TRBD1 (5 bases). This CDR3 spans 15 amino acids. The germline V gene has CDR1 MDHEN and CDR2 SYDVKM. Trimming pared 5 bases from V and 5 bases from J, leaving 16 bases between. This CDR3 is CASSTPGQGHNEQFF. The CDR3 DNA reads TGTGCCAGCAGTACTCCCGGACAAGGGCACAATGAGCAGTTCTTC. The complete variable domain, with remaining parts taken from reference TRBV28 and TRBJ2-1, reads DVKVTQSSRYLVKRTGEKVFLECVQDMDHENMFWYRQDPGLGLRLIYFSYDVKMKEKGDIPEGYSVSREKKERFSLILESASTNQTSMYLCASSTPGQGHNEQFFGPGTRLTVL.

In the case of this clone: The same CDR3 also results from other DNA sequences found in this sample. The CDR3 region is CASSLEGAEAFF. CDR3 nucleotide sequence: TGCGCCAGCAGCTTGGAGGGGGCTGAAGCTTTCTTT. V usage is TRBV5-1 and J usage is TRBJ1-1, with D maybe TRBD1 (6 bases). Germline CDR1 SGHRS, CDR2 YFSETQ. The CDR3 has 12 residues. V dropped 0 bases and J dropped 6 bases, with 6 bases sitting between them. The variable domain in full, with the rest retrieved from reference TRBV5-1 and TRBJ1-1, is KAGVTQTPRYLIKTRGQQVTLSCSPISGHRSVSWYQQTPGQGLQFLFEYFSETQRNKGNFPGRFSGRQFSNSRSEMNVSTLELGDSALYLCASSLEGAEAFFGQGTRLTVV.

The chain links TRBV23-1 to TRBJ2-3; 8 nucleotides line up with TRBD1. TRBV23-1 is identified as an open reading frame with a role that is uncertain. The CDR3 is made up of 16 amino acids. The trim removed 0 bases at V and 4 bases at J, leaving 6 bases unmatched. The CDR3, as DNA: TGCGCCAGCAGTCAATCCGGGACAGGAGAGGCAGATACGCAGTATTTT. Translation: CASSQSGTGEADTQYF.

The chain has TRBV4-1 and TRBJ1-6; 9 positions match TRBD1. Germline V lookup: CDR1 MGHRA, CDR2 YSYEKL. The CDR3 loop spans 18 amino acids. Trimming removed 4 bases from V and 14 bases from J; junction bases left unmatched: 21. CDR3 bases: TGCGCCAGCAGCCCTAGTCGGGGGCGGGACAGGGAATGGGAGGCCCTCCACTTT. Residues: CASSPSRGRDREWEALHF.

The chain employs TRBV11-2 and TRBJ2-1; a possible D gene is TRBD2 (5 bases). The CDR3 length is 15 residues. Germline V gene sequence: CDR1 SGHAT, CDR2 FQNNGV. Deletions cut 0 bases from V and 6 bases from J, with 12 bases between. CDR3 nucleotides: TGTGCCAGCAGCTTAGAGGTCGTACTAGGCAATGAGCAGTTCTTC. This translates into CASSLEVVLGNEQFF. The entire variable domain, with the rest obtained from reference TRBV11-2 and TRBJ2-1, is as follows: EAGVAQSPRYKIIEKRQSVAFWCNPISGHATLYWYQQILGQGPKLLIQFQNNGVVDDSQLPKDRFSAERLKGVDSTLKIQPAKLEDSAVYLCASSLEVVLGNEQFFGPGTRLTVL.